Sequencing of this T cell receptor beta chain was carried out in a study of cytomegalovirus exposure and HLA in healthy donors. Assay: immunoSEQ multiplex PCR; the TCRdb copy retains only in-frame clones and omits some. The table lists over 150,000 clones, roughly 90% of them singletons. The V end was cut by 7 bases, the J end by 0 bases, with 10 bases between. This CDR3 is built from 15 residues. CDR1 and CDR2 from the germline V gene are ENHRY and SYGVKD. This clone is medium-sized in the sample. This clonotype was sampled from a man between 18 and 35 years old in good health and CMV-seropositive. The material sequenced was PBMCs. This sequence joins TRBV10-3 and TRBJ2-6; no definite D call. The CDR3 DNA reads TGTGCCATCACGTCTTCTCTCTCTGGGGCCAACGTCCTGACTTTC. Its translation is CAITSSLSGANVLTF.